There are many counts of the clone carrying this T cell receptor beta chain. The data belong to a study of T cells in Graves' hyperthyroidism and ophthalmopathy. Amplification of TCR beta CDR3 regions used RNA as the template. First-round RT-PCR with HTBI primers amplified the TCR CDR3 region. Each CDR3 protein is one row after TCRdb ran MiXCR on the multiplex PCR reads. Among about 300,000 distinct CDR3 sequences listed, around 19% were seen once. This CDR3 comprises 16 residues. Germline V gene sequence: CDR1 DFQATT, CDR2 SNEGSKA (reference sequence). Trimming at V came to 1 base and at J to 3 bases, leaving 5 bases not matched to a gene.

Sequencing was performed on blood. The chain links TRBV20-1 to TRBJ2-5; 13 nucleotides agree with TRBD2. This clonotype originated in a man aged 50 to 60 with Graves' ophthalmopathy. The CDR3 nucleotides are TGCAGTGCTAGAGGGACTAGCGGGAGCTTGAAAGAGACCCAGTACTTC. It encodes CSARGTSGSLKETQYF.